This record looks at one T cell receptor beta chain sequence and its context. Its matching antigen is unknown. Mouse names are used for the genes. The read falls 1 residue short of the CDR3 end, and the missing part is taken from the germline J gene. The data were obtained in a study of tissue T cells after allogeneic stem cell transplantation. The study's findings and limits: Across patients, clones rarely overlapped, yet motif clusters were shared tissue-specifically. In patients and mice, blood and spleen missed much of tissue repertoire.

Time point meaning: mouse harvest day 14 after allogeneic transplant. Each mouse received 10^7 T-cell-depleted marrow cells plus 10^6 splenic CD5+ T cells by tail vein. Tissues came from B6→BALB/c major-mismatch GVHD mice at day 7 or 14. CDR3 length: 14 residues. Trimming cost V 3 bases and J 0 bases, with 7 bases left between them. Germline-derived CDR1 and CDR2 are KGHPV and FQNQEV (reference sequence). TCRbeta CDR3 was sequenced at survey depth with template counts. Sequencing used immunoSEQ multiplex PCR; TCRdb keeps in-frame clones, though not all of them. The data show 7,500 to 8,000 clones, over 30% seen once.

The V call is TRBV26, the J call TRBJ2-3; D is undetermined. Sequenced material: skin. The receptor's source is a female BALB/c mouse given C57BL/6 T cells with graft-versus-host disease after an allogeneic hematopoietic cell transplant. The CDR3 loop is CASSLGVSAETLYF. The CDR3 DNA, read in part, is TGTGCCAGCAGTCTCGGAGTTAGTGCAGAAACGCTGTAT.